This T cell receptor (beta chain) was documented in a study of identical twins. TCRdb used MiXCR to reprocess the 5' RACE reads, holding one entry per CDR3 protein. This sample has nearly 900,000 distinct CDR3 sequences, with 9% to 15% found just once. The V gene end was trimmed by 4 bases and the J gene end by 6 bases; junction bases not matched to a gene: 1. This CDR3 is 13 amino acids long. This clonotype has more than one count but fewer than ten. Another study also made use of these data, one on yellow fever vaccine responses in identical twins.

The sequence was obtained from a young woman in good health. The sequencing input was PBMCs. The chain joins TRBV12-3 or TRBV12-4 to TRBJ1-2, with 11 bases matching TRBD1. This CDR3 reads CASSWTGGDGYTF. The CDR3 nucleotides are TGTGCCAGCAGTTGGACAGGGGGCGATGGCTACACCTTC.